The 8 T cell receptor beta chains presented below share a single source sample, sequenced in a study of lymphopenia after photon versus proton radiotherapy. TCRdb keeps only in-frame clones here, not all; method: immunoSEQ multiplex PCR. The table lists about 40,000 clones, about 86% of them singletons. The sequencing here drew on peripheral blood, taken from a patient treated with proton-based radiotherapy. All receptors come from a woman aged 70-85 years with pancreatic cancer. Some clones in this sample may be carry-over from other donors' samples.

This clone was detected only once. DNA for the CDR3: TGTGCCAGCAGCCCCAACCCGACACTGGGCACAGATACGCAGTATTTT. Its translation: CASSPNPTLGTDTQYF. The rearrangement links TRBV7-2 to TRBJ2-3; D gene uncertain. The germline V gene has CDR1 SGHTA and CDR2 FQGNSA. Trimming stripped 5 bases from V and 1 base from J, with 16 bases between. This CDR3 has 16 amino acids.

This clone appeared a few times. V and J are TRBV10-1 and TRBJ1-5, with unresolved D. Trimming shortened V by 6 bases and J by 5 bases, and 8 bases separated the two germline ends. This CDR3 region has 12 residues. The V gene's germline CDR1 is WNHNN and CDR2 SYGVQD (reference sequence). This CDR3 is CASRNGHQPQHF. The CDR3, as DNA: TGCGCCAGCAGGAATGGTCATCAGCCCCAGCATTTT.

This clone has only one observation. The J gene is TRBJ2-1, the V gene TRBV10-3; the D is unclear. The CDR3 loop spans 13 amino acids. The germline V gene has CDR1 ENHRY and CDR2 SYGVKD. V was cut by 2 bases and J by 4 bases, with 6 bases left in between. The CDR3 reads CAISEEPYNEQFF. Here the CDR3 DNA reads TGTGCCATCAGTGAGGAGCCTTACAATGAGCAGTTCTTC.

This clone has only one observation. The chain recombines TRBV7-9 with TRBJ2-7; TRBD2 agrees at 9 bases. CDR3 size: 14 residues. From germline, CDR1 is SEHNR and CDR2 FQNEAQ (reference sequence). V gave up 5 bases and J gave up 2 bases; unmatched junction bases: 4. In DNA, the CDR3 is TGTGCCAGCAGCCGGACTAGCGTCCCCTACGAGCAGTACTTC. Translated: CASSRTSVPYEQYF.

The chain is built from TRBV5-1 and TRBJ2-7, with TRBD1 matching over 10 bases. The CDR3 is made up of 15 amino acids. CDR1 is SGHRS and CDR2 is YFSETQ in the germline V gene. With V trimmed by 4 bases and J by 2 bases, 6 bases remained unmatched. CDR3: CASSPDRGGPYEQYF. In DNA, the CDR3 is TGCGCCAGCAGCCCGGACAGGGGGGGCCCCTACGAGCAGTACTTC.

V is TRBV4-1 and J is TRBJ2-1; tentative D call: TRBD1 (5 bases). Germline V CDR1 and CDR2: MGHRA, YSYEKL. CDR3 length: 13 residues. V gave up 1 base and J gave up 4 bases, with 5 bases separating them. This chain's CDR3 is CASSQGQYNEQFF. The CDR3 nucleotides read TGCGCCAGCAGCCAAGGACAGTACAATGAGCAGTTCTTC.

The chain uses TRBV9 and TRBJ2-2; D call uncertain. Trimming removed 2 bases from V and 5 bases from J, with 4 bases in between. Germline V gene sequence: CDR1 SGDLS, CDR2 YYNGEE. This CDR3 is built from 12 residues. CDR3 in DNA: TGTGCCAGCAGCGTCAAAACCGGGGAGCTGTTTTTT. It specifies CASSVKTGELFF.

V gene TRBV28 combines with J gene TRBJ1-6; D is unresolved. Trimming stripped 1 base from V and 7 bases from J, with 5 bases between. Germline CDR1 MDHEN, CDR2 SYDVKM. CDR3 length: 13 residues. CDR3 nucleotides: TGTGCCAGCAGTTTATATCGAAATTCACCCCTCCACTTT. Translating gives CASSLYRNSPLHF.